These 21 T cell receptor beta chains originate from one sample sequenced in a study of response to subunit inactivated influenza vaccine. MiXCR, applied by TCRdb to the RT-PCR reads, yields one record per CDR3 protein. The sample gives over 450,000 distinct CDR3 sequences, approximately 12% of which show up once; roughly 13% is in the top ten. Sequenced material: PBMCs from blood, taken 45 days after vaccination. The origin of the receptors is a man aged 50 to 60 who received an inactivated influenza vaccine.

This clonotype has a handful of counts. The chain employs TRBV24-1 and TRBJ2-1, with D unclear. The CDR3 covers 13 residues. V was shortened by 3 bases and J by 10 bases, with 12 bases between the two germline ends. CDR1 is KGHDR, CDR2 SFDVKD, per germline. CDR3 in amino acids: CATSDPDPREQFF. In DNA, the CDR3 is TGTGCCACCAGTGATCCGGACCCCCGGGAGCAGTTCTTC.

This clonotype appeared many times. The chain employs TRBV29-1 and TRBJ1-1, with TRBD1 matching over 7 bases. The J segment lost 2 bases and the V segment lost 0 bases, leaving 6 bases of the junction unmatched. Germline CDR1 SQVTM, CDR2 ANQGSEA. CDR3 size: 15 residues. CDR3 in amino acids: CSVEDLEGANTEAFF. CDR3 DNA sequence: TGCAGCGTTGAAGATCTGGAGGGGGCAAACACTGAAGCTTTCTTT. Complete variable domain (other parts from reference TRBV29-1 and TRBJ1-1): SAVISQKPSRDICQRGTSLTIQCQVDSQVTMMFWYRQQPGQSLTLIATANQGSEATYESGFVIDKFPISRPNLTFSTLTVSNMSPEDSSIYLCSVEDLEGANTEAFFGQGTRLTVV.

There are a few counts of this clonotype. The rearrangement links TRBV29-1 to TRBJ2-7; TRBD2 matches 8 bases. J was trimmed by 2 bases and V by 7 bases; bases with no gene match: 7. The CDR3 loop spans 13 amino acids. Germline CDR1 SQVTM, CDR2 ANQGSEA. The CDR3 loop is CSAKGSGAYEQYF. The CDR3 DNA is TGCAGCGCTAAGGGTAGCGGGGCCTACGAGCAGTACTTC.

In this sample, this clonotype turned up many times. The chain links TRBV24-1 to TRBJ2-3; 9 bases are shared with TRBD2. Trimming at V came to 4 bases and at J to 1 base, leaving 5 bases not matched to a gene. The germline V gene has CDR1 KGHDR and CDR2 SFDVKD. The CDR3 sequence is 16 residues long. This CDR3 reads CATSDRRLAGTDTQYF. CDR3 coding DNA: TGTGCCACCAGTGACCGGAGACTAGCGGGCACAGATACGCAGTATTTT.

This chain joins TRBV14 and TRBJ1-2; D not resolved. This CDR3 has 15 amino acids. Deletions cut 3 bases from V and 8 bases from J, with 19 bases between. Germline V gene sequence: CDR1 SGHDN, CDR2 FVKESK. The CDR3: CASSQQTTELEGYTF. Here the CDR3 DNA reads TGTGCCAGCAGCCAGCAAACTACTGAGTTGGAAGGCTACACCTTC.

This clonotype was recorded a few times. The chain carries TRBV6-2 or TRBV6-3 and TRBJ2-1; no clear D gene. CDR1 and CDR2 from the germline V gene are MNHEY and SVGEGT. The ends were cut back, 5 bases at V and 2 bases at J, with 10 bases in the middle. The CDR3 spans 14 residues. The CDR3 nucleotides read TGTGCCAGCAGTCCCTTTTCGGCCTACAATGAGCAGTTCTTC. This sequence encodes CASSPFSAYNEQFF.

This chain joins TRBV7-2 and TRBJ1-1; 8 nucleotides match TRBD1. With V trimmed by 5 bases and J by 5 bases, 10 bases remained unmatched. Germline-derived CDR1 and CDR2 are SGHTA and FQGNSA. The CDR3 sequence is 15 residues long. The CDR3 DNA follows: TGTGCCAGCAGCAAAACCAGGGGGCCGGGGACTGAAGCTTTCTTT. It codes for CASSKTRGPGTEAFF. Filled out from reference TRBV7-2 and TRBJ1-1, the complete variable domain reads GAGVSQSPSNKVTEKGKDVELRCDPISGHTALYWYRQSLGQGLEFLIYFQGNSAPDKSGLPSDRFSAERTGGSVSTLTIQRTQQEDSAVYLCASSKTRGPGTEAFFGQGTRLTVV.

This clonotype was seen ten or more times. The CDR3 sequence: CASSLGRTGPFEQYF. CDR3 DNA: TGTGCCAGCAGCTTAGGGAGGACAGGGCCATTTGAGCAGTACTTC. The chain has TRBV7-8 and TRBJ2-7; 8 bases line up with TRBD1. The CDR3 has 15 residues. V was pared by 1 base and J by 7 bases, with 9 bases of the junction left unmatched. Germline V lookup: CDR1 SGHVS, CDR2 FQNEAQ.

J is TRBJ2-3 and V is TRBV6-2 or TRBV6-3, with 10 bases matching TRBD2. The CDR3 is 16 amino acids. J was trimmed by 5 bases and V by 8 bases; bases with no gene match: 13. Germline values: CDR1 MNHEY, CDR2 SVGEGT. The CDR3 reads CASSQPSGRARDTQYF. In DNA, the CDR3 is TGTGCCAGCTCCCAGCCCAGCGGGAGGGCCAGAGATACGCAGTATTTT.

The CDR3 DNA reads as TGTGCCACGACCAACCGGGCCTCCGGTGGGGAGACCCAGTACTTC. The encoded protein is CATTNRASGGETQYF. The rearrangement joins TRBV10-3 to TRBJ2-5; D not certain. Between the trimmed V and J ends, which lost 10 bases and 5 bases, there was a span of 23 bases. Germline V CDR1 and CDR2: ENHRY, SYGVKD. This CDR3 comprises 15 residues.

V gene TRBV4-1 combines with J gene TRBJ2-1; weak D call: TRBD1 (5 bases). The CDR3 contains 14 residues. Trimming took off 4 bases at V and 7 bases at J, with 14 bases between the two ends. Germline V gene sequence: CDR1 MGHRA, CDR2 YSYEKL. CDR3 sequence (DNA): TGCGCCAGCAGCCCAGGGTTAGATCGAAATGAGCAGTTCTTC. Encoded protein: CASSPGLDRNEQFF.

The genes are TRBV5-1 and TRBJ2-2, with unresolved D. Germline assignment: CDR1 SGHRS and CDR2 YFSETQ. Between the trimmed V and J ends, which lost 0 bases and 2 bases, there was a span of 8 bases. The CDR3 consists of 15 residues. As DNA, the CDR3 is TGCGCCAGCAGCTTGGAACCGCTAAACACCGGGGAGCTGTTTTTT. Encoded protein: CASSLEPLNTGELFF.

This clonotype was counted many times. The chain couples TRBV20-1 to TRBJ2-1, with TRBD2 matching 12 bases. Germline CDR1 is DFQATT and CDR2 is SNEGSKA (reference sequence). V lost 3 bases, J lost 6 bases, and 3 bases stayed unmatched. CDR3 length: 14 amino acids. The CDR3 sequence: CSASSSGRANEQFF. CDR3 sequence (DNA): TGCAGTGCTAGCTCTAGCGGGAGGGCCAATGAGCAGTTCTTC.

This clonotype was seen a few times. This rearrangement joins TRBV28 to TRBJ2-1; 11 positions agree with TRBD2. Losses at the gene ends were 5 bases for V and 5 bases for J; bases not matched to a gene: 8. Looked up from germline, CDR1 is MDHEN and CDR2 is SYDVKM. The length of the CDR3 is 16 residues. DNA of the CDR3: TGTGCCAGCAGTCTCTTAGCGGGAGGGCCAAACAATGAGCAGTTCTTC. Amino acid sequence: CASSLLAGGPNNEQFF.

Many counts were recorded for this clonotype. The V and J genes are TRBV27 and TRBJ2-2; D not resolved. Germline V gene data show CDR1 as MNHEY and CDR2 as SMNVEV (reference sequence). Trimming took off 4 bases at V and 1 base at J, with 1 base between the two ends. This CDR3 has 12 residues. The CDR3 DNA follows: TGTGCCAGCAGTTGGAACACCGGGGAGCTGTTTTTT. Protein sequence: CASSWNTGELFF.

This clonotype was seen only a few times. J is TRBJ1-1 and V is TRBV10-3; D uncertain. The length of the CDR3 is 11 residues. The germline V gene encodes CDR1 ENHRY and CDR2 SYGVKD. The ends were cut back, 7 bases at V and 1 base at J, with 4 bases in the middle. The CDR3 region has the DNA TGTGCCATCATGGGGAACACTGAAGCTTTCTTT. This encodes CAIMGNTEAFF.

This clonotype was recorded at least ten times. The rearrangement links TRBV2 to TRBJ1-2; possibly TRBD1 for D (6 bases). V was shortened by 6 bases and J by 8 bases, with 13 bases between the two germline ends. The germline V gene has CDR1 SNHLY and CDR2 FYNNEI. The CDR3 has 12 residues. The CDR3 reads CASSAGQWGYTF. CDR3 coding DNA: TGTGCCAGCAGCGCAGGACAGTGGGGCTACACCTTC. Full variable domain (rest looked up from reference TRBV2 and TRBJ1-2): EPEVTQTPSHQVTQMGQEVILRCVPISNHLYFYWYRQILGQKVEFLVSFYNNEISEKSEIFDDQFSVERPDGSNFTLKIRSTKLEDSAMYFCASSAGQWGYTFGSGTRLTVV.

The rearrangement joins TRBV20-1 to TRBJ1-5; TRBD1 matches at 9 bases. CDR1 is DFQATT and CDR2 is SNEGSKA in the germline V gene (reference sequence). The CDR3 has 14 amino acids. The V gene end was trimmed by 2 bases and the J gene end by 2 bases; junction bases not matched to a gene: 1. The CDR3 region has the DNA TGCAGTGCTAGAACAGGGGGCCGCAATCAGCCCCAGCATTTT. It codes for CSARTGGRNQPQHF.

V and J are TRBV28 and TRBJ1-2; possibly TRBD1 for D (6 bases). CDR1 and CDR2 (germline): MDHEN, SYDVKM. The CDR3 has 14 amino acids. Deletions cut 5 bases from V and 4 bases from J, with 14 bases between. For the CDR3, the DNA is TGTGCCAGCAGTGGGCAGGGGAGTTTCTATGGCTACACCTTC. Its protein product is CASSGQGSFYGYTF.

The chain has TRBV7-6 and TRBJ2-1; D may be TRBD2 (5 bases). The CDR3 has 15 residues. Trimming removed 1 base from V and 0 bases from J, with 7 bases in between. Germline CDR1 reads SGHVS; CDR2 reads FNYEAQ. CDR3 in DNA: TGTGCCAGCAGCTTAGTAGCGAACTCCTACAATGAGCAGTTCTTC. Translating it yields CASSLVANSYNEQFF.

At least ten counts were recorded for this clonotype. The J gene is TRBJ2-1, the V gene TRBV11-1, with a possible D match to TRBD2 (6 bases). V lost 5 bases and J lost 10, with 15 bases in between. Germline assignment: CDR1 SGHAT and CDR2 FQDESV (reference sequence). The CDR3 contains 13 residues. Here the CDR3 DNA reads TGTGCCAGCAGCCGACAGCGGGTTGAAGAGCAGTTCTTC. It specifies CASSRQRVEEQFF.